This TCR beta chain was captured in a study of T cell responses to AZD1222 COVID-19 vaccine. Findings and caveats of the study: Breadth and depth of Spike-specific TCRs rose after two AZD1222 doses.

This clone has just one count. As yet, its antigen is unknown. Clones were sequenced by immunoSEQ multiplex PCR, and TCRdb holds only the in-frame ones, with some missing. The table includes some 140,000 clones, roughly 90% detected once. The origin of this receptor is an adult in good health. Sequenced here: peripheral blood, sampled on day 0 of AZD1222 vaccination.

The CDR3 loop reads CASSLDRGSTGELFF. The CDR3 region has the DNA TGTGCCAGCAGCTTAGACAGGGGGTCCACCGGGGAGCTGTTTTTT. J is TRBJ2-2 and V is TRBV5-4; 9 nucleotides align to TRBD1. CDR3 length: 15 residues. Germline V lookup: CDR1 SGHNT, CDR2 YYREEE (reference sequence). V trimming: 2 bases; J trimming: 4 bases; junction bases outside the gene matches: 3.